This T cell receptor beta chain stems from a study of cytomegalovirus exposure and HLA in healthy donors. Of note for this clone: Its antigen is still unknown.

Study results and limitations: Within the approximately 110 validation repertoires, first-cohort TCR clusters tended to co-occur, according to a later analysis.

Germline assignment: CDR1 SEHNR and CDR2 FQNEAQ (reference sequence). V was cut by 4 bases and J by 6 bases, with 12 bases left in between. The length of the CDR3 is 13 residues. The repertoire was sequenced with immunoSEQ multiplex PCR; TCRdb's copy has only in-frame clones and lacks some. Of about 280,000 clones listed, 80% to 90% are singletons. Source material: PBMCs. The chain is built from TRBV7-9 and TRBJ1-2, with D perhaps TRBD1 (6 bases). The sequence was collected from a woman under 30 in good health and CMV-seronegative. As DNA, the CDR3 is TGTGCCAGCAGCTCGACAGGTATCGATGGCTACACCTTC. Protein: CASSSTGIDGYTF.